Listed below are T cell receptor beta chains from one sample, sequenced in a study of molecular identifiers for immune sequencing clone quantification. TCRdb recomputed calls from the PCR reads with MiXCR, one row per CDR3 protein. The data show about 510,000 distinct CDR3 sequences, about 25% seen once. Sequencing used naive CD8+ T cells from blood, with Jurkat cell RNA spiked in. Source of these receptors: a human donor in good health. Some libraries in this study had Jurkat cell RNA spiked in. Each CDR3 is given without its conserved first and last residue. A D gene is named only where the DNA matches it firmly.

V gene: TRBV6-2/TRBV6-3; J gene: TRBJ2-1; D gene: NA; CDR3 protein: ASSSDGNEQF
V gene: TRBV24-1; J gene: TRBJ2-5; D gene: NA; CDR3 protein: ATSGTAQWETQY
V gene: TRBV7-6; J gene: TRBJ2-3; D gene: TRBD2; CDR3 protein: ASSPIHGGRVIDTQY
V gene: TRBV6-2/TRBV6-3; J gene: TRBJ2-2; D gene: TRBD2; CDR3 protein: ASSYGLATNTGELF
V gene: TRBV2; J gene: TRBJ1-3; D gene: NA; CDR3 protein: ASTPGQGRNTIH
V gene: TRBV7-9; J gene: TRBJ1-2; D gene: NA; CDR3 protein: ASSPPGQTYGYT
V gene: TRBV4-1; J gene: TRBJ2-1; D gene: NA; CDR3 protein: ASSQVGGSRDEQF
V gene: TRBV19; J gene: TRBJ2-7; D gene: TRBD2; CDR3 protein: ASSIEEAGAREQY
V gene: TRBV4-2; J gene: TRBJ2-1; D gene: TRBD2; CDR3 protein: ASSQDYASGHNEQF
V gene: TRBV27; J gene: TRBJ1-1; D gene: NA; CDR3 protein: ASSQGTRAF
V gene: TRBV4-3; J gene: TRBJ2-1; D gene: TRBD2; CDR3 protein: ASSQPGLAGEGQF
V gene: TRBV7-9; J gene: TRBJ1-1; D gene: TRBD1; CDR3 protein: ASRDRDGFHLNTEAF
V gene: TRBV7-2; J gene: TRBJ2-3; D gene: NA; CDR3 protein: ASSSRGDRAPDTQY
V gene: TRBV30; J gene: TRBJ2-7; D gene: NA; CDR3 protein: AWSVLGGGTLYEQY
V gene: TRBV27; J gene: TRBJ2-7; D gene: TRBD1; CDR3 protein: ASSPTTGTYEQY
V gene: TRBV15; J gene: TRBJ2-3; D gene: NA; CDR3 protein: ATSRLPGAGEADTQY
V gene: TRBV20-1; J gene: TRBJ2-7; D gene: NA; CDR3 protein: GASEAGSYEQY
V gene: TRBV11-2; J gene: TRBJ2-3; D gene: NA; CDR3 protein: ASSEIGGYTDTQY
V gene: TRBV5-5; J gene: TRBJ2-7; D gene: TRBD1; CDR3 protein: ASSLEGQRSYEQY
V gene: TRBV6-5; J gene: TRBJ1-2; D gene: NA; CDR3 protein: ASSYSRTYGYT
V gene: TRBV6-2/TRBV6-3; J gene: TRBJ2-7; D gene: NA; CDR3 protein: ASSYGLYEQY
V gene: TRBV20-1; J gene: TRBJ2-6; D gene: NA; CDR3 protein: SVARVSSGANVLT
V gene: TRBV6-5; J gene: TRBJ2-3; D gene: NA; CDR3 protein: ASSASRVRVGDTQY
V gene: TRBV6-2/TRBV6-3; J gene: TRBJ2-7; D gene: TRBD2; CDR3 protein: ASSKPGLAGGTSDEQY
V gene: TRBV6-2/TRBV6-3; J gene: TRBJ1-6; D gene: NA; CDR3 protein: ASSYTEAYNSPLH
V gene: TRBV6-6; J gene: TRBJ2-3; D gene: TRBD2; CDR3 protein: ASSYPSGGTSTDTQY
V gene: TRBV19; J gene: TRBJ2-1; D gene: NA; CDR3 protein: ASSPGPRRQF
V gene: TRBV10-3; J gene: TRBJ2-7; D gene: NA; CDR3 protein: AISDRNYEQY
V gene: TRBV3-1; J gene: TRBJ2-4; D gene: TRBD2; CDR3 protein: ASSQDEGAGVGIQY
V gene: TRBV6-1; J gene: TRBJ2-2; D gene: NA; CDR3 protein: ASSPWNGRGDTGELF
V gene: TRBV24-1; J gene: TRBJ2-1; D gene: TRBD1; CDR3 protein: ATSDTGGSYNEQF
V gene: TRBV20-1; J gene: TRBJ1-5; D gene: NA; CDR3 protein: SALGGHQPQH
V gene: TRBV3-1; J gene: TRBJ1-1; D gene: NA; CDR3 protein: ASSQGQAEAF
V gene: TRBV27; J gene: TRBJ2-7; D gene: NA; CDR3 protein: ASSFGPSGYEQY
V gene: TRBV6-2/TRBV6-3; J gene: TRBJ1-1; D gene: TRBD1; CDR3 protein: ASSYPGQRNTEAF
V gene: TRBV9; J gene: TRBJ2-3; D gene: NA; CDR3 protein: ASSVDHSVDTQY
V gene: TRBV9; J gene: TRBJ1-1; D gene: NA; CDR3 protein: ASSRSGSLNTEAF
V gene: TRBV7-9; J gene: TRBJ2-5; D gene: TRBD2; CDR3 protein: ASSSTETSGKGETQY
V gene: TRBV7-9; J gene: NA; D gene: NA; CDR3 protein: ASSRGTGISYEQY